The rows below give T cell receptor beta chains drawn from one sample of a study of human T cells and chemical hapten exposure. MiXCR, applied by TCRdb to the RACE reads, yields one record per CDR3 protein. The sample lists 190,000 or so distinct CDR3 sequences; under 30% were seen once. The specimen comprised whole blood, sampled in connection with sensitization to the hapten diphenylcyclopropenone (DPC). These receptors came from a woman aged 40-49 years with alopecia areata. Some clones in this sample may be carry-over from other donors' samples. The CDR3 runs from the conserved cysteine through the conserved F or W. D genes are given only for firm matches. Size tells how often a clone was seen (once, few, many) or the class of an expanded clone, and some rows leave it out.

d_call	v_call	clone_size	j_call	cdr3_nt	cdr3_aa
NA	TRBV7-2	NA	TRBJ2-7	TGTGCCAGCAGCGTCGACCAAGGGAGCTCCTACGAGCAGTACTTC	CASSVDQGSSYEQYF
NA	TRBV21-1	few	TRBJ2-5	TGTGCCAGCAGCATACAGGGTGGTCGGCCGGAGACCCAGTACTTC	CASSIQGGRPETQYF
NA	TRBV9	NA	TRBJ2-7	TGTGCCAGCAGCGTCGGGACACACTCCTACGAGCAGTACTTC	CASSVGTHSYEQYF
TRBD2	TRBV12-3/TRBV12-4	few	TRBJ2-3	TGTGCCAGCAGTTTTAGAGTAGCGGGAGAGGCAGATACGCAGTATTTT	CASSFRVAGEADTQYF
NA	TRBV29-1	NA	TRBJ2-2	TGCAGCGTTTCACGGAACACCGGGGAGCTGTTTTTT	CSVSRNTGELFF
NA	TRBV5-1	NA	TRBJ2-3	TGCGCCAGCAGCTTGGAGGGGGGTCCCACAGATACGCAGTATTTT	CASSLEGGPTDTQYF
NA	TRBV27	NA	TRBJ2-3	TGTGCCAGCAGTTTTCGTTTTGTGGATACGCAGTATTTT	CASSFRFVDTQYF
TRBD1	TRBV7-2	NA	TRBJ2-1	TGTGCCAGCAGCACCCGCGGACAGGGGGCGTTTAATGAGCAGTTCTTC	CASSTRGQGAFNEQFF
TRBD1	TRBV5-1	NA	TRBJ1-6	TGCGCCAGCAGCTTCGGACAGGACTATAATTCACCCCTCCACTTT	CASSFGQDYNSPLHF
TRBD1	TRBV28	few	TRBJ2-7	TGTGCCAGCTGGGTCGGGACAGGGTCCGAGCAGTACTTC	CASWVGTGSEQYF
TRBD1	TRBV9	NA	TRBJ2-7	TGTGCCAGCAGCCCAACCGGGACAGCTTACGAGCAGTACTTC	CASSPTGTAYEQYF
TRBD1	TRBV2	NA	TRBJ2-7	TGTGCCAGCAGGGACAGGGCCGGGGCCTCCTACGAGCAGTACTTC	CASRDRAGASYEQYF
NA	TRBV29-1	NA	TRBJ2-7	TGCAGCGTCACCGTGGCCTACGAGCAGTACTTC	CSVTVAYEQYF
NA	TRBV2	NA	TRBJ2-3	TGTGCCGGATCTAAGGAGGATATGCAGTATTTT	CAGSKEDMQYF
TRBD1	TRBV6-5	few	TRBJ2-2	TGTGCCAGCAGTTACTCGATTACAGGGGACACCGGGGAGCTGTTTTTT	CASSYSITGDTGELFF
NA	TRBV10-3	few	TRBJ2-1	TGTGCCATCAGTGATTACTACAATGAGCAGTTCTTC	CAISDYYNEQFF
NA	TRBV6-4	NA	TRBJ2-6	TGTGCCAGCAGTGAAGGTGGGGCCAACGTCCTGACTTTC	CASSEGGANVLTF
NA	TRBV6-2/TRBV6-3	NA	TRBJ2-1	TGTGCCAGCACCCCCGCCCTCCACCTATTTTACAATGAGCAGTTCTTC	CASTPALHLFYNEQFF
NA	TRBV21-1	NA	TRBJ2-1	TGTGCCAGCAGCCAACGACTAGCGGGAGAAGGGGAGCAGTTCTTC	CASSQRLAGEGEQFF
NA	TRBV28	NA	TRBJ2-5	TGTGCCAGCAGTTCTTGGCCCAGGGAAGAGACCCAGTACTTC	CASSSWPREETQYF
NA	TRBV15	NA	TRBJ2-5	TGTGCCACCAGCAGAGATGGGGCGGTAGGGATGGAGACCCAGTACTTC	CATSRDGAVGMETQYF
NA	TRBV5-1	NA	TRBJ2-3	TGCGCCAGCAGCTTGGCCAGTCAAGATACGCAGTATTTT	CASSLASQDTQYF
NA	TRBV28	NA	TRBJ2-5	TGTGCCAGCAGCCAAGGAGGGATGGTTGAGACCCAGTACTTC	CASSQGGMVETQYF
NA	TRBV6-5	NA	TRBJ2-4	TGTGCCAGCAGTCGGACGGTAGCCAAAAACATTCAGTACTTC	CASSRTVAKNIQYF
NA	TRBV5-6	NA	TRBJ2-5	TGTGCCAGCAGCTTCCGCTTGGAGACCCAGTACTTC	CASSFRLETQYF
NA	TRBV29-1	few	TRBJ2-6	TGCAGCGTTGGGCACTCTGGGGCCAACGTCCTGACTTTC	CSVGHSGANVLTF
NA	TRBV5-1	few	TRBJ2-1	TGCGCCAGCACGGGGGAGTTTGAGCAGTTCTTC	CASTGEFEQFF
TRBD1	TRBV20-1	NA	TRBJ2-2	TGCAGTGCTAGAACAGGGGGCAACACCGGGGAGCTGTTTTTT	CSARTGGNTGELFF
NA	TRBV7-2	NA	TRBJ2-5	TGTGCCAGCAGCTTAGGGGCGGGGCTGAGCCAAGAGACCCAGTACTTC	CASSLGAGLSQETQYF